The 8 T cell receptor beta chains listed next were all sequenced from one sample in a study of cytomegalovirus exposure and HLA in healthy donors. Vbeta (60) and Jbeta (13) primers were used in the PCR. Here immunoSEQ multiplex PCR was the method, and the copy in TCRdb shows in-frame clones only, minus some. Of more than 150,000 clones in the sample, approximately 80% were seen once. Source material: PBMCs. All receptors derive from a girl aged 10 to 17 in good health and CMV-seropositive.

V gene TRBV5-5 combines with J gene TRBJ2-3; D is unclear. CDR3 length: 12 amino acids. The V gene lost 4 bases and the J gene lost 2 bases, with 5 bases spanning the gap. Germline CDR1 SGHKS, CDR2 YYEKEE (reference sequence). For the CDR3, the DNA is TGTGCCAGCAGCGACTTCACAGATACGCAGTATTTT. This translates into CASSDFTDTQYF. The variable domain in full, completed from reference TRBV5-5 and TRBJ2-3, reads DAGVTQSPTHLIKTRGQQVTLRCSPISGHKSVSWYQQVLGQGPQFIFQYYEKEERGRGNFPDRFSARQFPNYSSELNVNALLLGDSALYLCASSDFTDTQYFGPGTRLTVL.

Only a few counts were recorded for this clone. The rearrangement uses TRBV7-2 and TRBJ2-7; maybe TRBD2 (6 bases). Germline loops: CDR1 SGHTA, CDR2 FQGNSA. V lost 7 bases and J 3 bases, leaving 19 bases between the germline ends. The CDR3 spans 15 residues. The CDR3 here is CASNNLGGLYYEQYF. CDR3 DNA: TGTGCCAGCAACAATCTCGGGGGATTGTACTACGAGCAGTACTTC. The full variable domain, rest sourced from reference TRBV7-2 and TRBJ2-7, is GAGVSQSPSNKVTEKGKDVELRCDPISGHTALYWYRQSLGQGLEFLIYFQGNSAPDKSGLPSDRFSAERTGGSVSTLTIQRTQQEDSAVYLCASNNLGGLYYEQYFGPGTRLTVT.

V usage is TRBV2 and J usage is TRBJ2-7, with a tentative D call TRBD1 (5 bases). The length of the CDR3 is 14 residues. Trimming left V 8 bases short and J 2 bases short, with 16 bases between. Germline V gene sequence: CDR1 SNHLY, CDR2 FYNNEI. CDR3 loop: CASFSQGSTYEQYF. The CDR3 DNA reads TGTGCCAGCTTTTCCCAGGGCTCCACCTACGAGCAGTACTTC. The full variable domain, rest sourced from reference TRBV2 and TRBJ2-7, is EPEVTQTPSHQVTQMGQEVILRCVPISNHLYFYWYRQILGQKVEFLVSFYNNEISEKSEIFDDQFSVERPDGSNFTLKIRSTKLEDSAMYFCASFSQGSTYEQYFGPGTRLTVT.

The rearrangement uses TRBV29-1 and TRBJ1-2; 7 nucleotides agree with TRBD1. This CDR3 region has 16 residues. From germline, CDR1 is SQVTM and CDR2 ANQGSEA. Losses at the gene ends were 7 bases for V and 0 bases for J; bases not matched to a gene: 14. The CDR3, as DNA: TGCAGCGCTTCCCCGTACCCGGGACAGCCTAACTATGGCTACACCTTC. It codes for CSASPYPGQPNYGYTF.

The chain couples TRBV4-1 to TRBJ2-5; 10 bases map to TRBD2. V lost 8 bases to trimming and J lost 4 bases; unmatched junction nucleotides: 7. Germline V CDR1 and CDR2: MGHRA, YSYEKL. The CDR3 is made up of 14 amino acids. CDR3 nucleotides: TGCGCCAGCCGCGGAGCGGGAGGGCTAGAGACCCAGTACTTC. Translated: CASRGAGGLETQYF.

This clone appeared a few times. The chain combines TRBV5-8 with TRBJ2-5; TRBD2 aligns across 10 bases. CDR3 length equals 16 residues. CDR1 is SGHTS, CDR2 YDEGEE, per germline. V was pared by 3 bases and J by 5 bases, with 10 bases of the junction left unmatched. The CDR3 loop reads CASSWLAGGSRETQYF. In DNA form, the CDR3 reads TGTGCCAGCAGCTGGTTAGCGGGAGGATCGCGGGAGACCCAGTACTTC.

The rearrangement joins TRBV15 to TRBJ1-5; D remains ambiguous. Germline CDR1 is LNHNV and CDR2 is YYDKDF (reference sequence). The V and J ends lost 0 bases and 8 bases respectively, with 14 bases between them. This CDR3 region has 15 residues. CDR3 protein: CATSREGKGREPQHF. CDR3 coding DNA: TGTGCCACCAGCAGAGAAGGAAAAGGGAGGGAGCCCCAGCATTTT.

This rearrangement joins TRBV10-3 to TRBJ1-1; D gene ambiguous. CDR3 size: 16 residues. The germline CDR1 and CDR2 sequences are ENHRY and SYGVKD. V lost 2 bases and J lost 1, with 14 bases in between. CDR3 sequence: CAISEKGPGGNTEAFF. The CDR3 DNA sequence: TGTGCCATCAGTGAGAAAGGGCCGGGAGGGAACACTGAAGCTTTCTTT.